Here is one T cell receptor (beta chain) with its context. The target of this receptor is not known. Base qualities were left out, and no much larger clone turns up one base away. This record comes from a study of cytomegalovirus exposure and HLA in healthy donors (dated 2017 in TCRdb). A note on the overall study: According to an earlier analysis of several hundred of the donors, about 180 million T cells yielded roughly 110 million unique TCR beta sequences and about 300 Gb of sequence data. An early release covering about 600 HLA-typed donors comprised about 300 gigabases of sequencing data and some 79 million unique TCR sequences. Of the approximately 400 genotyped donors, 81% fell in the genetic ancestry cluster associated with self-reported Caucasian donors. The aim of the study was to test whether cataloging public T cell receptors could identify signatures of past pathogen exposure. The study profiled the T cell repertoires of fewer than 850 subjects by immunosequencing and related them to cytomegalovirus serostatus. A separate validation cohort of some 130 different subjects was used in addition to the approximately 640-subject first cohort. To predict cytomegalovirus infection status, the study combined high-throughput TCR immunosequencing, statistical association of individual TCRs with disease status, and machine learning. In a later analysis, previously published TCR beta repertoires from several hundred donors were re-analyzed and high-resolution HLA genotyping was added so that TCR occurrence patterns could be studied. Rather than using new phenotypic data, the later analysis identified candidate immune exposures from TCR beta sequences and from how often those sequences occurred across donors. In an earlier analysis of a few hundred of the donors, high-throughput TCR beta sequencing was used to judge whether each TCR beta V gene segment behaved as functional or pseudogenic. Donor age, sex, ethnicity and CMV serostatus were compiled alongside the repertoire data. Genome-wide SNP genotypes for about 65% of the roughly 700 donors were used in a later genetic analysis, which treated that subset as a discovery cohort. All discovery cohort repertoires had been generated on a single sequencing platform. HLA typing included class I and class II loci at four-digit resolution. The number of donors typed differed by locus, with 629-630 for A, B, C, DRB1 and DQB1, 522 for DQA1, under 610 for DPA1, and around 430 for DPB1. Four to six DR-DQ haplotypes were handled as single units for association and clustering because linkage in the cohort was strong. Across roughly 420 genotyped donors of the cohort, an average of about 220,000 unique TCR beta nucleotide sequences per donor were sequenced, and roughly 20% of those sequences were non-productive. Paper-wide results and their limitations: In a later analysis, TCR association rates were found to vary across HLA loci, with the most associated TCRs seen for DRB1 alleles and the fewest for HLA-C alleles. Some IMGT-functional V segments, including TRBV6-2 and TRBV6-3, could not be distinguished by the 87-base-pair reads and were therefore excluded. A later analysis associated roughly 17,000 TCR beta sequences with specific HLA alleles at a false discovery rate of 0.05. Correlated functional status among segregating V segments might reflect linkage disequilibrium, but an unknown experimental factor could not be ruled out. The study listed 150 to 200 TCR beta chains as associated with cytomegalovirus. The authors suggested that the approach could potentially be extended to other disease states and immunological phenotypes. Most TCR sequences were seen in very few donors, while some public TCRs were found in many individuals. When HLA alleles, especially DR and DQ, strongly co-occurred, TCR associations were difficult to assign to individual alleles. Cytomegalovirus status was reported to be diagnosed by the classifier with high specificity and sensitivity in both the original and validation cohorts. Several of the top co-occurrence clusters appeared to be linked to parvovirus B19, influenza, CMV and Epstein-Barr virus, according to a later analysis. In vitro tests confirmed that a few of the cytomegalovirus-associated TCR beta chains recognize cytomegalovirus antigens. The sequencing pipeline was judged likely to have produced a cluster of highly shared sequence variants as a technical artifact. CMV serostatus was the only immune exposure information available for the cohort. Sequencing depth was assumed to be roughly uniform across donors in the presence/absence analyses, though that assumption may not hold. In an earlier analysis of under 600 of the donors, most TCR beta V segments were observed in productive rearrangements about 90% or about 30% of the time, broadly matching IMGT annotations. Because counts were too low, roughly 18 rarely observed V segments, including chromosome 9 orphons, were left out of the earlier analysis of a few hundred of the donors. According to a later analysis, most CMV-associated TCR beta chains appeared to be HLA-restricted, and the HLA associations seemed to be driven largely by CMV exposure. Compared with the approximately 600-donor mean, donors in an Asian-associated ancestry cluster had fewer N-insertions in productive TCRs, according to a later genetic analysis. In this cohort, only TCR beta chains were sequenced, and detectable features were limited by the absence of alpha or paired-chain data. Because some donors lacked HLA typing at each locus, the association tests relied only on the typed subset. An association between a missense DCLRE1C variant and V-gene and J-gene trimming of TCR beta chains was found in a later genetic analysis and replicated in an independent cohort. A further reported finding was that TCR beta sequences accurately predicted the HLA-A and HLA-B alleles for most subjects in the first cohort. Compared with equally common non-associated chains, HLA-associated TCR beta chains in a later analysis were more clonally expanded and had lower generation probabilities.

From a lookup of the germline V gene, CDR1 and CDR2 are MNHEY and SVGAGI. The germline ends are 6 bases apart after V is trimmed by 0 bases and J by 0 bases. The CDR3, from cysteine to phenylalanine, totals 16 residues. Of all the DNA, just the CDR3 is kept, 48 bases in frame from base 1. The cohort consisted of hundreds of healthy bone marrow donors. At the time of sampling, all cohort members were nominally healthy, though unrecorded immune exposures were likely present. The donor tested CMV seropositive and was one of the 289 seropositive cohort members. Every donor gave a peripheral blood sample, and the peripheral blood mononuclear cells from that sample were used for TCR beta sequencing. Genomic DNA was extracted from the blood cell samples with the Qiagen DNeasy Blood Extraction Kit. Library generation was performed with the immunoSEQ multiplex PCR assay. A mixture of 60 forward primers for TCR Vbeta segments and 13 reverse primers for TCR Jbeta segments was used in the multiplex PCR. A multiplex PCR assay on genomic DNA amplified the CDR3 region of rearranged TCR beta genes. On the Illumina HiSeq System, the amplified TCR beta libraries were sequenced as 87-base-pair reads. Turning to the authors' computational methods: A later analysis counted approximately 84 million unique TCR beta chains across the 690 or so repertoires, and some 11 million of these chains were shared by at least two donors. Raw reads were error-corrected and collapsed into unique sequences with a nearest-neighbor algorithm that merged closely related sequences to remove PCR and sequencing errors. CDR3 sequences were aligned to IMGT reference sequences to assign V, D and J gene segments. Each retained sequence needed at least a six-nucleotide match to both a V gene segment and a J gene segment. Rearrangements were classified as productive when the CDR3 lacked stop codons and remained in frame with V and J, and all other rearrangements were classified as non-productive. CDR3 was defined according to IMGT convention as the region running from the second conserved V-encoded cysteine to the conserved J-encoded phenylalanine. The earlier analysis of some 540 of the donors excluded any sequence lacking an unambiguous match to a single V gene segment. In an earlier analysis of 450 to 750 of the donors, a V segment was called functional when productive rearrangements were above 56.7%, and segregating when the standard deviation between donors exceeded 5%. A statistical classification framework was developed to diagnose cytomegalovirus status using the catalog of TCR beta chain sequences. In a later analysis, V and J genes were assigned by comparing TCR nucleotide sequences against IMGT/GENE-DB human TR gene sequences. The TCRdist pipeline was used in a later analysis to assign CDR3 sequences and most-parsimonious VDJ recombination scenarios. A later analysis defined each TCR beta chain by its CDR3 amino acid sequence plus V-gene family, and excluded reads lacking a unique V-gene family. A later analysis removed several hundred highly shared, low-generation-probability nucleotide sequences to deal with suspected cross-contamination and a sequencing artifact. For each public chain, a later analysis derived a clonal expansion index from normalized ranks of inferred template counts within each repertoire. In a later analysis, generation probabilities were computed with a VDJ recombination model fitted to out-of-frame rearrangements, and the resulting probabilities were checked against IGoR. A later analysis scored TCR-TCR, TCR-HLA and TCR-CMV co-occurrence with hypergeometric tests, applying a repertoire-size bias correction to TCR pairs. A later analysis estimated false discovery rates by permuting HLA or CMV assignments 20 times. A later analysis grouped co-occurring TCRs with DBSCAN, adding TCRdist sequence similarity when clustering within HLA-allele-positive subsets. Co-occurrence clustering excluded repertoires with fewer than 30,000 or more than 120,000 public chains, plus five with anomalous nucleotide sharing. TCRdb mirrors the immuneACCESS table, restricted to in-frame sequences. Some clones are absent from its copies; in checked studies, under half trace to an unresolved V gene, and the reason for the others is unknown. V and J calls and clone size are given by that table; D and trimming were obtained from the DNA. A total of roughly 150,000 clones appear in this sample, 82% of them only once. Clones ranked in the top ten supply 6.5% to 7.5% of the sample.

This TCR was sampled from a woman in her forties or fifties in good health and CMV-seropositive. The V and J genes are TRBV6-5 and TRBJ2-6; there is no confident call for the D gene. Sequenced material: PBMCs. The CDR3 corresponds to CASSYSLSSGANVLTF. The sequenced DNA is TGTGCCAGCAGTTACTCGTTGAGCTCTGGGGCCAACGTCCTGACTTTC.